The next 30 T cell receptor beta chains were all read from a single sample in a study of OX40 agonist ivuxolimab in advanced cancers. Here immunoSEQ multiplex PCR was the method, and the copy in TCRdb shows in-frame clones only, minus some. The sample includes tens of thousands of clones, about 80% of them seen just once. The sequencing here drew on CD4+ or CD8+ T cells sorted from blood, taken in a trial of the OX40 agonist ivuxolimab. The receptor source for this set is an adult with an advanced solid tumor such as melanoma, head and neck, liver or kidney cancer.

Turning to this clone: No DNA is shown, since the ends of the CDR3 on it are uncertain; the CDR3 is the one TCRdb lists. The rearrangement links TRBV2 to TRBJ1-5; the tabulated D call, TRBD1, remains unverified against the DNA. The CDR3 spans 17 amino acids, including both terminal residues. CDR1 and CDR2 (germline): SNHLY, FYNNEI. This CDR3 is CASSLGFGTGTNQPRHF.

This clone was found once. The rearrangement links TRBV19 to TRBJ1-1; 8 bases map to TRBD1. Trimming removed 4 bases from V and 4 bases from J; junction bases left unmatched: 11. This CDR3 has 16 amino acids. Germline V lookup: CDR1 LNHDA, CDR2 SQIVND (reference sequence). CDR3 loop: CASSSSGGAWGTEAFF. CDR3 sequence (DNA): TGTGCCAGTAGTAGCTCAGGGGGCGCCTGGGGCACTGAAGCTTTCTTT.

The chain joins TRBV6-6 to TRBJ1-5; weak D call: TRBD1 (6 bases). Trimming took 2 bases from V and 5 from J, leaving 10 bases between them. Germline CDR1 and CDR2: MNHNY and SVGAGI (reference sequence). This CDR3 has 14 amino acids. The CDR3 DNA sequence: TGTGCCAGCAGTTACCTACAGGGCGATCAGCCCCAGCATTTT. Protein: CASSYLQGDQPQHF.

This clone is labeled as medium-sized. The V call is TRBV9, the J call TRBJ1-1; D gene ambiguous. CDR3 length: 15 residues. In germline, CDR1 is SGDLS, CDR2 YYNGEE. The V end was cut by 3 bases, the J end by 1 base, with 13 bases between. In nucleotides, the CDR3 is TGTGCCAGCAGCGGACTATATAGCCCGAACACTGAAGCTTTCTTT. Encoded protein: CASSGLYSPNTEAFF.

The J gene is TRBJ1-2, the V gene TRBV18; tentatively, D is TRBD1 (5 bases). V was trimmed by 2 bases and J by 4 bases, leaving 14 bases between them. The CDR3 extends over 15 amino acids. Germline lookup yields CDR1 KGHSH and CDR2 LQKENI. The CDR3 DNA is TGTGCCAGCTCACCAGGGCAGGGCGACGGCTATGGCTACACCTTC. Translated: CASSPGQGDGYGYTF.

This clone was detected only once. The V and J genes are TRBV6-1 and TRBJ1-4; D is unclear. Trimming shortened V by 4 bases and J by 11 bases, and 11 bases separated the two germline ends. Germline CDR1 is MNHNS and CDR2 is SASEGT. The CDR3 runs to 12 residues. CDR3 in amino acids: CASSVLDQKLFF. CDR3 coding DNA: TGTGCCAGCAGTGTACTGGACCAGAAACTGTTTTTT.

As concerns this clone: Other DNA sequences in this specimen translate into the identical CDR3. The chain joins TRBV29-1 to TRBJ2-2; D unclear. The CDR3 is made up of 12 amino acids. Per germline, CDR1 SQVTM and CDR2 ANQGSEA. CDR3 sequence: CTALRGTGELFF. The CDR3 DNA follows: TGCACCGCCTTAAGAGGCACCGGGGAGCTGTTTTTT.

The count of this clone is one. This rearrangement joins TRBV2 to TRBJ1-2, with TRBD1 identical over 7 bases. This CDR3 is 17 amino acids long. V shed 7 bases and J 4 bases; nucleotides not matched to a gene: 18. Germline V gene sequence: CDR1 SNHLY, CDR2 FYNNEI. In DNA, the CDR3 is TGTGCCAGCAAGTTTGGGACAGACACCATAAACCCCTATGGCTACACCTTC. It is translated as CASKFGTDTINPYGYTF. The full variable domain, rest sourced from reference TRBV2 and TRBJ1-2, is EPEVTQTPSHQVTQMGQEVILRCVPISNHLYFYWYRQILGQKVEFLVSFYNNEISEKSEIFDDQFSVERPDGSNFTLKIRSTKLEDSAMYFCASKFGTDTINPYGYTFGSGTRLTVV.

The chain joins TRBV5-1 to TRBJ1-1; a weak D match, TRBD1 (5 bases). This CDR3 comprises 15 residues. Germline V gives CDR1 SGHRS, CDR2 YFSETQ. V was trimmed by 2 bases and J by 2 bases, leaving 13 bases between them. CDR3 in amino acids: CASSLYQGPNTEAFF. The CDR3 bases are TGCGCCAGCAGCTTATACCAGGGTCCCAACACTGAAGCTTTCTTT. Drawing the rest from reference TRBV5-1 and TRBJ1-1, the complete variable domain is KAGVTQTPRYLIKTRGQQVTLSCSPISGHRSVSWYQQTPGQGLQFLFEYFSETQRNKGNFPGRFSGRQFSNSRSEMNVSTLELGDSALYLCASSLYQGPNTEAFFGQGTRLTVV.

To note about this clone: Additional DNA sequences in this sample encode the identical CDR3. J is TRBJ1-1 and V is TRBV5-4; D gene ambiguous. This CDR3 comprises 14 residues. Trimming left V 1 base short and J 3 bases short, with 10 bases between. Germline values: CDR1 SGHNT, CDR2 YYREEE (reference sequence). Written as DNA, the CDR3 is TGTGCCAGCAGCTTGATCGGGAGCTACACTGAAGCTTTCTTT. The encoded protein is CASSLIGSYTEAFF.

This rearrangement joins TRBV5-4 to TRBJ2-1, with 15 positions matching TRBD2. The CDR3 has 16 amino acids. J lost 7 bases, V lost 4 bases, and 6 bases had no gene match. Looked up from germline, CDR1 is SGHNT and CDR2 is YYREEE (reference sequence). CDR3 nucleotides: TGTGCCAGCAGCCGGACTAGCGGGAGGGCCAGGAATGAGCAGTTCTTC. Its protein is CASSRTSGRARNEQFF.

The gene calls are TRBV13 and TRBJ1-1, with 8 bases that match TRBD1. After removal of 4 bases from V and 5 bases from J, the junction contained 9 bases not matched to a gene. Germline lookup yields CDR1 PRHDT and CDR2 FYEKMQ (reference sequence). CDR3 size: 15 residues. The CDR3 DNA sequence: TGTGCCAGCAGCTCCACCGGACAGGGTTGGACTGAAGCTTTCTTT. This gives the protein CASSSTGQGWTEAFF.

This clone came up once. The genes are TRBV19 and TRBJ1-1; 9 bases align to TRBD1. The CDR3 totals 15 residues. J was trimmed by 7 bases and V by 7 bases; bases with no gene match: 13. Germline CDR1 LNHDA, CDR2 SQIVND (reference sequence). For the CDR3, the DNA is TGTGCCAGTATTGGGGACAGGGAGAGGGAAGATGAAGCTTTCTTT. Amino acids: CASIGDREREDEAFF.

In this sample, this clone turned up a few times. The same CDR3 arises from other DNA sequences in this sample as well. This chain links TRBV5-6 with TRBJ1-5, with 7 nucleotides matching TRBD1. Trimming cost V 2 bases and J 9 bases; bases outside gene matches: 8. Germline values: CDR1 SGHDT, CDR2 YYEEEE. This CDR3 contains 14 residues. This CDR3 is CASSFGQGGRPQHF. CDR3 coding DNA: TGTGCCAGCAGCTTTGGGCAGGGGGGGCGGCCCCAGCATTTT.

This chain joins TRBV19 and TRBJ2-7, with D possibly matching TRBD2 (5 bases). The V and J ends lost 0 bases and 2 bases respectively, with 11 bases between them. Germline V gene lookup returns CDR1 LNHDA and CDR2 SQIVND (reference sequence). This CDR3 region has 15 residues. The DNA of the CDR3 is TGTGCCAGTAGTATAGATCGGGGAGTTGCCTACGAGCAGTACTTC. This sequence encodes CASSIDRGVAYEQYF.

J is TRBJ2-2 and V is TRBV6-4; possibly TRBD1 for D (6 bases). CDR3 length: 14 residues. V was cut by 8 bases and J by 6 bases, with 16 bases left in between. Germline values: CDR1 MRHNA, CDR2 SNTAGT. The CDR3 nucleotides are TGTGCCAGCCGACCGCAGGGGCTATCCGGGGAGCTGTTTTTT. Protein: CASRPQGLSGELFF.

This clone was found a few times. The V call is TRBV5-1, the J call TRBJ2-3, with no clear D. Germline V gene data show CDR1 as SGHRS and CDR2 as YFSETQ. Trimming shortened V by 4 bases and J by 0 bases, and 12 bases separated the two germline ends. The length of the CDR3 is 15 residues. CDR3: CASSPLAQSTDTQYF. CDR3 nucleotides: TGCGCCAGCAGCCCCCTTGCGCAAAGCACAGATACGCAGTATTTT.

This chain links TRBV6-5 with TRBJ2-1; the match to TRBD2 covers 10 bases. Per the germline V gene, CDR1 is MNHEY and CDR2 is SVGAGI. There are 14 residues in the CDR3. V lost 8 bases and J lost 6; bases outside the gene matches: 7. The CDR3 DNA is TGTGCCAGCGGAGCGGGAGGGCCCGGCAATGAGCAGTTCTTC. Residues: CASGAGGPGNEQFF.

The chain links TRBV5-1 to TRBJ2-7; tentatively, D is TRBD2 (5 bases). Looked up from germline, CDR1 is SGHRS and CDR2 is YFSETQ. This CDR3 is built from 13 residues. V lost 2 bases, J lost 5 bases, and 11 bases lay in between. The CDR3 reads CASSFTSNHEQYF. CDR3 sequence (DNA): TGCGCCAGCAGCTTTACTAGTAACCACGAGCAGTACTTC.

This sequence joins TRBV10-2 and TRBJ2-1, with 7 bases aligning to TRBD2. The CDR3 runs to 15 residues. The V gene end was trimmed by 3 bases and the J gene end by 1 base; junction bases not matched to a gene: 3. The germline gives CDR1 WSHSY, CDR2 SAAADI. DNA of the CDR3: TGCGCCAGCAGTGACTACGGGGGGTCCTACAATGAGCAGTTCTTC. Translated: CASSDYGGSYNEQFF.

The V gene is TRBV5-1, the J gene TRBJ2-7, with D maybe TRBD2 (6 bases). The V and J ends lost 4 bases and 0 bases respectively, with 14 bases between them. CDR1 SGHRS and CDR2 YFSETQ come from the germline V gene. This CDR3 contains 15 residues. DNA of the CDR3: TGCGCCAGCAGCGTACGTCGGGACTCCTCCTACGAGCAGTACTTC. As protein: CASSVRRDSSYEQYF.

This clone was counted a few times. The V call is TRBV7-2, the J call TRBJ2-4; no clear D. V lost 0 bases and J lost 0, with 9 bases in between. The germline CDR1 and CDR2 sequences are SGHTA and FQGNSA. This CDR3 has 16 residues. DNA for the CDR3: TGTGCCAGCAGCTTAGCCAGCTTACTAGCCAAAAACATTCAGTACTTC. Encoded protein: CASSLASLLAKNIQYF.

The CDR3 nucleotides read TGTGCCTGGAGGGGGACGCTCTACGAGCAGTACTTC. This sequence encodes CAWRGTLYEQYF. The chain employs TRBV30 and TRBJ2-7; TRBD1 or TRBD2 may be the D gene (5 bases each). Trimming left V 3 bases short and J 3 bases short, with 9 bases between. Germline assignment: CDR1 GTSNPN and CDR2 SVGIG (reference sequence). This CDR3 region has 12 residues. Drawing the rest from reference TRBV30 and TRBJ2-7, the complete variable domain is SQTIHQWPATLVQPVGSPLSLECTVEGTSNPNLYWYRQAAGRGLQLLFYSVGIGQISSEVPQNLSASRPQDRQFILSSKKLLLSDSGFYLCAWRGTLYEQYFGPGTRLTVT.

This sequence joins TRBV5-1 and TRBJ2-7; 7 bases agree with TRBD1. The junction had 5 bases not matched to a gene; V was cut back by 8 bases and J by 3 bases. CDR1 and CDR2 (germline): SGHRS, YFSETQ. This CDR3 has 12 residues. CDR3 protein: CASRDSFYEQYF. As DNA, the CDR3 is TGCGCCAGTCGGGACAGCTTCTACGAGCAGTACTTC.

This chain uses TRBV5-1 with TRBJ1-2; D might be TRBD1 (6 bases). Germline V gives CDR1 SGHRS, CDR2 YFSETQ. The CDR3 runs to 15 residues. Deletions cut 2 bases from V and 5 bases from J, with 16 bases between. CDR3 sequence: CASSLAGVEGYGYTF. For the CDR3, the DNA is TGCGCCAGCAGCTTAGCAGGGGTAGAGGGGTATGGCTACACCTTC. Supplemented by reference TRBV5-1 and TRBJ1-2, the full variable domain reads KAGVTQTPRYLIKTRGQQVTLSCSPISGHRSVSWYQQTPGQGLQFLFEYFSETQRNKGNFPGRFSGRQFSNSRSEMNVSTLELGDSALYLCASSLAGVEGYGYTFGSGTRLTVV.

A remark on this clone: The junction shows a germline mismatch at one end, possibly a read error. The rearrangement joins TRBV18 to TRBJ2-1; TRBD2 agrees at 9 bases. The V gene's germline CDR1 is KGHSH and CDR2 LQKENI. The CDR3 totals 15 residues. The CDR3: CASSPLAGKKNEQFF. In nucleotides, the CDR3 is TGTGCCAGCTCGCCACTAGCGGGTAAGAAAAATGAGCAGTTCTTC.

The V and J genes are TRBV9 and TRBJ1-3; D ambiguous. Deletions cut 7 bases from V and 3 bases from J, with 8 bases between. The CDR3 runs 12 residues. Germline V CDR1 and CDR2: SGDLS, YYNGEE. The CDR3 reads CASGTDGNTIYF. The CDR3 DNA reads TGTGCCAGCGGAACCGATGGAAACACCATATATTTT.

This clone was counted a few times. This chain connects TRBV4-1 to TRBJ1-5; D gene unclear. In germline, CDR1 is MGHRA, CDR2 YSYEKL. Trimming took 0 bases from V and 4 from J, leaving 13 bases between them. The CDR3 has 16 residues. DNA of the CDR3: TGCGCCAGCAGCCAAGATTTGACTTTTCGAAATCAGCCCCAGCATTTT. It translates to CASSQDLTFRNQPQHF.

This chain uses TRBV6-1 with TRBJ1-5, with a weak D call TRBD1 (6 bases). From germline, CDR1 is MNHNS and CDR2 SASEGT. Trimming cost V 6 bases and J 4 bases, with 10 bases left between them. The CDR3 extends over 13 amino acids. This chain's CDR3 is CASSLDRNQPQHF. The CDR3, as DNA: TGTGCCAGCAGCCTGGACAGAAATCAGCCCCAGCATTTT.

The chain joins TRBV25-1 to TRBJ2-7; either TRBD1 or TRBD2 may fit D (5 bases each). The length of the CDR3 is 15 residues. The V and J ends lost 2 bases and 3 bases respectively, with 14 bases between them. Looked up from germline, CDR1 is MGHDK and CDR2 is SYGVNS. The DNA for the CDR3 is TGTGCCAGCAGTGAAATGGGACCTTTGATCTACGAGCAGTACTTC. This translates into CASSEMGPLIYEQYF.